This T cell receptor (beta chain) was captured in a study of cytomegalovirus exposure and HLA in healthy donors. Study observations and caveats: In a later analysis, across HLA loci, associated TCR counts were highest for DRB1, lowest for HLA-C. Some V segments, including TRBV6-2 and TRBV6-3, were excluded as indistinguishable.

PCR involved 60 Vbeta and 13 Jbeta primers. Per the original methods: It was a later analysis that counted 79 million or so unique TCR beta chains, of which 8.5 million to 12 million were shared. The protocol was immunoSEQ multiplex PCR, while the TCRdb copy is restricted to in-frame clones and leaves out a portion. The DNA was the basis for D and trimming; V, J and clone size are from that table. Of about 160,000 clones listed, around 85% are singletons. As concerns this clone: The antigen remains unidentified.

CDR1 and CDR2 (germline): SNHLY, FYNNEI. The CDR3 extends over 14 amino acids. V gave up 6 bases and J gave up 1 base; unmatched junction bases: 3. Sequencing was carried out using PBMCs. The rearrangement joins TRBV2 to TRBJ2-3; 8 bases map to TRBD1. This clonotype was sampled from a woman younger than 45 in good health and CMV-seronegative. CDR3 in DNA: TGTGCCAGCAGCCCGGGACAGGGCACAGATACGCAGTATTTT. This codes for CASSPGQGTDTQYF.